Listed below are T cell receptor beta chains from one sample, sequenced in a study of cytomegalovirus exposure and HLA in healthy donors. Method: immunoSEQ multiplex PCR; TCRdb's copy keeps in-frame clones and lacks some. Of approximately 150,000 clones in the sample, approximately 65% were seen once. What was sequenced was PBMCs. The receptors shown here come from a woman aged 60-75 years in good health and CMV-seronegative. Each CDR3 is given with its conserved first and last residue. D genes are given only for firm matches. Clone size is given for some rows only: seen once, a few or many times, or a class if the clone is expanded.

J: TRBJ2-7
V: TRBV7-8
D: TRBD1
size: -
DNA: TGTGCCAGCAGTTTGGCGACAGGGGGATCCTACGAGCAGTACTTC
CDR3: CASSLATGGSYEQYF

J: TRBJ2-5
V: TRBV5-1
D: -
size: -
DNA: TGCGCCAGCAGCTTGGGACGACAACAAGAGACCCAGTACTTC
CDR3: CASSLGRQQETQYF

J: TRBJ2-3
V: TRBV11-2
D: -
size: -
DNA: TGTGCCAGCAGCTTAGGTCTAGTGAGCACAGATACGCAGTATTTT
CDR3: CASSLGLVSTDTQYF

J: TRBJ2-7
V: TRBV6-1
D: TRBD1
size: -
DNA: TGTGCCAGCAGAAAGCCGGGACAGGGAACCTACGAGCAGTACTTC
CDR3: CASRKPGQGTYEQYF

J: TRBJ2-7
V: TRBV2
D: TRBD1
size: -
DNA: TGTGCCAGCAGTGAGCGACAGGGGTTAAACGAGCAGTACTTC
CDR3: CASSERQGLNEQYF

J: TRBJ2-2
V: TRBV4-3
D: -
size: once
DNA: TGCGCCAGCAGCCAATCCGGGATCACCGGGGAGCTGTTTTTT
CDR3: CASSQSGITGELFF

J: TRBJ2-1
V: TRBV5-1
D: TRBD2
size: once
DNA: TGCGCCAGCAACTTGGGGGAGGGCTACAATGAGCAGTTCTTC
CDR3: CASNLGEGYNEQFF

J: TRBJ1-2
V: TRBV28
D: TRBD1
size: -
DNA: TGTGCCAGCACTGTGGCACCACAGGGGGTGGGTGGCTACACCTTC
CDR3: CASTVAPQGVGGYTF

J: TRBJ1-3
V: TRBV7-8
D: -
size: many
DNA: TGTGCCAGCAGCTTTGGGGAGGGATCAGGGGCTGGAAACACCATATATTTT
CDR3: CASSFGEGSGAGNTIYF

J: TRBJ1-5
V: TRBV27
D: -
size: -
DNA: TGTGCCAGCAGCCCCGGACAGTCAAATCAGCCCCAGCATTTT
CDR3: CASSPGQSNQPQHF

J: TRBJ2-1
V: TRBV9
D: -
size: -
DNA: TGTGCCAGCAGCGTTGGGCCAGAAGAGTACAATGAGCAGTTCTTC
CDR3: CASSVGPEEYNEQFF

J: TRBJ1-1
V: TRBV5-1
D: -
size: -
DNA: TGCGCCAGCAGCCCGGATGTAGGGGCTCCGAACACTGAAGCTTTCTTT
CDR3: CASSPDVGAPNTEAFF

J: TRBJ1-5
V: TRBV5-1
D: TRBD1
size: -
DNA: TGCGCCAGCAGCTCATCCGGGACAGATAATCAGCCCCAGCATTTT
CDR3: CASSSSGTDNQPQHF

J: TRBJ1-4
V: TRBV19
D: -
size: -
DNA: TGTGCCAGTAGTAGAACAGCGGTCCCAACTAATGAAAAACTGTTTTTT
CDR3: CASSRTAVPTNEKLFF

J: TRBJ2-5
V: TRBV19
D: TRBD1
size: -
DNA: TGTGCCAGCGGGGACAGGGGGCACCAAGAGACCCAGTACTTC
CDR3: CASGDRGHQETQYF

J: TRBJ1-1
V: TRBV7-8
D: -
size: few
DNA: TGTGCCAGCAGCTTTGGGGGCGCGAACACTGAAGCTTTCTTT
CDR3: CASSFGGANTEAFF

J: TRBJ2-5
V: TRBV28
D: -
size: -
DNA: TGTGCCAGCACCCCAGGAGGGGAGGAGACCCAGTACTTC
CDR3: CASTPGGEETQYF

J: TRBJ2-6
V: TRBV13
D: TRBD2
size: -
DNA: TGTGCCAGCAGCGATAGCGGGAGGGCCTCTGGGGCCAACGTCCTGACTTTC
CDR3: CASSDSGRASGANVLTF

J: TRBJ2-1
V: TRBV7-7
D: TRBD2
size: -
DNA: TGTGCTAGCAGCCCAGGGGGCGGGGGGCAGCGGGGGGGCAACAATGAGCAGTTCTTC
CDR3: CASSPGGGGQRGGNNEQFF

J: TRBJ1-2
V: TRBV7-2
D: TRBD1
size: few
DNA: TGTGCCAGCAGCTCATTTAAGGACAGGGGTAATAACTATGGCTACACCTTC
CDR3: CASSSFKDRGNNYGYTF

J: TRBJ1-4
V: TRBV5-4
D: TRBD1
size: -
DNA: TGTGCCAGCAGCTTGGGAGGGACAGGGGGTGAAAAACTGTTTTTT
CDR3: CASSLGGTGGEKLFF

J: TRBJ1-1
V: TRBV9
D: -
size: -
DNA: TGTGCCAGCAGCCTCATTTCAGGGGTTGAGGCTTTCTTT
CDR3: CASSLISGVEAFF

J: TRBJ2-1
V: TRBV7-3
D: TRBD2
size: -
DNA: TGTGCCAGCAGCTTACGGGATTTAGCGGGAGGGCCGGATGAGCAGTTCTTC
CDR3: CASSLRDLAGGPDEQFF

J: TRBJ2-1
V: TRBV5-1
D: TRBD2
size: -
DNA: TGCGCCAGCAGCCCCCTGACTAGCGGGGGGAACAATGAGCAGTTCTTC
CDR3: CASSPLTSGGNNEQFF

J: TRBJ2-2
V: TRBV18
D: -
size: -
DNA: TGTGCCAGCTCACCAGGAGTTACCGGGGAGCTGTTTTTT
CDR3: CASSPGVTGELFF

J: TRBJ1-1
V: TRBV5-1
D: TRBD1
size: -
DNA: TGCGCCAGCAGCCCCGGGACAGATCTCATGAACACTGAAGCTTTCTTT
CDR3: CASSPGTDLMNTEAFF

J: TRBJ2-7
V: TRBV7-3
D: TRBD1
size: -
DNA: TGTGCCAGCAGCCAGGGACAGGGTGGCGAGCAGTACTTC
CDR3: CASSQGQGGEQYF

J: TRBJ1-1
V: TRBV19
D: -
size: few
DNA: TGTGCCAGTAGTGGCACGTTGAACACTGAAGCTTTCTTT
CDR3: CASSGTLNTEAFF

J: TRBJ1-1
V: TRBV28
D: -
size: -
DNA: TGTGCCAGCAGTCCCCCTGACAGGAGGATACCTTTCTTT
CDR3: CASSPPDRRIPFF

J: TRBJ2-1
V: TRBV19
D: TRBD1
size: few
DNA: TGTGCCAGTAGTATAGGGGCCAGGGGGAGCTCCTACAATGAGCAGTTCTTC
CDR3: CASSIGARGSSYNEQFF

J: TRBJ2-2
V: TRBV7-8
D: -
size: few
DNA: TGTGCCAGCAATGACCAGGGAATCATCGGGGAGCTGTTTTTT
CDR3: CASNDQGIIGELFF